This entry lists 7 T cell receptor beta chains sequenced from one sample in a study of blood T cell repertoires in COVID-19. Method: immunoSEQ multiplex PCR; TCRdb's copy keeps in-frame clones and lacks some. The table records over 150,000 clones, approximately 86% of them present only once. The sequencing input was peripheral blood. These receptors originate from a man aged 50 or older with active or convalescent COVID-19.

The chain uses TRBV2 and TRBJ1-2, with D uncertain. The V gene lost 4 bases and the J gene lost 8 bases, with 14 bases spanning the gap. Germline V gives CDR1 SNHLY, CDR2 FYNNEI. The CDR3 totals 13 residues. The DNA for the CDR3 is TGTGCCAGCAGTGTTTTACTAGTCAGGGGCTACACCTTC. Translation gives CASSVLLVRGYTF. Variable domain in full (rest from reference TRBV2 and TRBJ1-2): EPEVTQTPSHQVTQMGQEVILRCVPISNHLYFYWYRQILGQKVEFLVSFYNNEISEKSEIFDDQFSVERPDGSNFTLKIRSTKLEDSAMYFCASSVLLVRGYTFGSGTRLTVV.

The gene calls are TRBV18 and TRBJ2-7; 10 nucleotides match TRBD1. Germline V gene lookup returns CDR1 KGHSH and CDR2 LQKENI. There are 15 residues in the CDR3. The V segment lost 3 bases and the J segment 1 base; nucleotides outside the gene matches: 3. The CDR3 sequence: CASSPGTGASYEQYF. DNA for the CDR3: TGTGCCAGCTCACCCGGGACAGGGGCTTCCTACGAGCAGTACTTC.

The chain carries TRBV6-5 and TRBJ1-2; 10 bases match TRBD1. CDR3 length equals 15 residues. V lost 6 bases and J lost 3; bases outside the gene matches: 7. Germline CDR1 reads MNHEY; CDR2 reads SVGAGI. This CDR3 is CASRAPGQGYYGYTF. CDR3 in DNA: TGTGCCAGCAGAGCCCCGGGACAGGGGTACTATGGCTACACCTTC.

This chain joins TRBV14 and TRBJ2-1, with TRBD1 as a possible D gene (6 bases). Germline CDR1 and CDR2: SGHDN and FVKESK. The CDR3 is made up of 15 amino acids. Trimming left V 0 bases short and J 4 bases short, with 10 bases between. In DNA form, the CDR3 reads TGTGCCAGCAGCCAAGAGAGGGGGTCATACAATGAGCAGTTCTTC. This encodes CASSQERGSYNEQFF. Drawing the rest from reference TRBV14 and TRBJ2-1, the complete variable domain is EAGVTQFPSHSVIEKGQTVTLRCDPISGHDNLYWYRRVMGKEIKFLLHFVKESKQDESGMPNNRFLAERTGGTYSTLKVQPAELEDSGVYFCASSQERGSYNEQFFGPGTRLTVL.

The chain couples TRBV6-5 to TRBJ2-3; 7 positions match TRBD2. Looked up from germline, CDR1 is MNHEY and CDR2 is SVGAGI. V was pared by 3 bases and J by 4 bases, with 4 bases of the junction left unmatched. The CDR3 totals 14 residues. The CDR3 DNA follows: TGTGCCAGCAGTTATGGACTAGTCTCAGATACGCAGTATTTT. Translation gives CASSYGLVSDTQYF.

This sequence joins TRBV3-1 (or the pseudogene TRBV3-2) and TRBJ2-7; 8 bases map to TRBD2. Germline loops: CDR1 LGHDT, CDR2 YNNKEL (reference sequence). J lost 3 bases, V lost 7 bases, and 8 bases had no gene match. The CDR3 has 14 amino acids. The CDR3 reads CASTLGGANYEQYF. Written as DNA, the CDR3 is TGTGCCAGCACCCTCGGGGGGGCGAACTACGAGCAGTACTTC.

The CDR3 spells CATSDPPRTGGSEQYF. The DNA of the CDR3 is TGTGCCACCAGTGACCCCCCGCGGACAGGGGGCAGCGAGCAGTACTTC. The genes are TRBV24-1 and TRBJ2-7, with TRBD1 matching over 11 bases. Per germline, CDR1 KGHDR and CDR2 SFDVKD. There are 16 residues in the CDR3. J was trimmed by 6 bases and V by 4 bases; bases with no gene match: 10.